This T cell receptor (beta chain) was found in a study of early T cells in non-severe SARS-CoV-2 infection. Whole-study context: Bulk RNA from unsorted whole blood was sequenced; chains were unpaired. Study results and limitations: Reliance on VDJdb matching favored anti-spike CD8 responses; private and CD4 specificities were missed.

This CDR3 has 15 residues. V was cut by 2 bases and J by 7 bases, with 15 bases left in between. Molecules of cDNA were individually given unique molecular identifiers that were attached to them. TCRdb independently ran MiXCR on the 5' RACE reads; one entry per CDR3 protein. The sample yields 70,000 to 75,000 distinct CDR3 sequences, about 12% seen once. In its sample, this clonotype was seen a few times. What it binds is not known. This chain joins TRBV12-3 or TRBV12-4 and TRBJ2-1; tentatively, D is TRBD1 (5 bases). The sample consisted of whole blood. The clonotype comes from an adult who was a healthcare worker with PCR-confirmed SARS-CoV-2 infection or an uninfected control (not recorded which). CDR3 region: CASSLSSLGDNEQFF. CDR3 nucleotides: TGTGCCAGCAGTTTAAGTTCGCTAGGGGATAATGAGCAGTTCTTC.